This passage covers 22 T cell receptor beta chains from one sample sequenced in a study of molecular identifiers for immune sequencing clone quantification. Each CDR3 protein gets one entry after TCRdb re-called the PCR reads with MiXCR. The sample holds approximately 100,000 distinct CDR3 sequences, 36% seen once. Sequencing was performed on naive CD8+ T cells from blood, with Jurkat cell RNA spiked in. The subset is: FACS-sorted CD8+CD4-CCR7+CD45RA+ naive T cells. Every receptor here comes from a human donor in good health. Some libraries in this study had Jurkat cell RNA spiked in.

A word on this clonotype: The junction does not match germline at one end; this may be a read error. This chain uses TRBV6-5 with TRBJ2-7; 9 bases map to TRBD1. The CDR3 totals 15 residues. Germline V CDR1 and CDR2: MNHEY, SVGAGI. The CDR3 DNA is TGTGCCAGCACTTCGCGGACAGGGGCCCCCTACGGGCAGTACTTC. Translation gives CASTSRTGAPYGQYF.

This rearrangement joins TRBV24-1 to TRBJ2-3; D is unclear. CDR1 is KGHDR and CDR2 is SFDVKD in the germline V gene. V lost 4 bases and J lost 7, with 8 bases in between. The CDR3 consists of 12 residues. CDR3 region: CATSDFAHTQYF. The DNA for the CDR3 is TGTGCCACCAGTGACTTCGCCCATACGCAGTATTTT.

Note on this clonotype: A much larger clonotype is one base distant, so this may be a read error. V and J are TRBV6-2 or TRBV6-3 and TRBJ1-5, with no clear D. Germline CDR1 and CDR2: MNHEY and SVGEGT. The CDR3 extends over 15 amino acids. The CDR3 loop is CASSIKAFSNQLQHF. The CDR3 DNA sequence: TGTGCCAGCAGCATCAAAGCATTTAGCAATCAGCTCCAGCATTTT.

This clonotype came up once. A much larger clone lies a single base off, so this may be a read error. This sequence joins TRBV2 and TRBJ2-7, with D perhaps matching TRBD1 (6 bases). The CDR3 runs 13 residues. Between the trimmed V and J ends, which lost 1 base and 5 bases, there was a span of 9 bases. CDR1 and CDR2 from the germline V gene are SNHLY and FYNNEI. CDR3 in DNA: TGTGCCAGCAGTGAAGGGGGGCACGACGAGCAGTACTTC. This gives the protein CASSEGGHDEQYF.

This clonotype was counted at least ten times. The CDR3 coding sequence is TGCAGCGTTGAGGAGGGTGAGCAGTTCTTC. Amino acids: CSVEEGEQFF. The rearrangement links TRBV29-1 to TRBJ2-1, with a weak D call TRBD2 (6 bases). This CDR3 contains 10 residues. Germline V gives CDR1 SQVTM, CDR2 ANQGSEA. V was trimmed by 3 bases and J by 9 bases, leaving 6 bases between them.

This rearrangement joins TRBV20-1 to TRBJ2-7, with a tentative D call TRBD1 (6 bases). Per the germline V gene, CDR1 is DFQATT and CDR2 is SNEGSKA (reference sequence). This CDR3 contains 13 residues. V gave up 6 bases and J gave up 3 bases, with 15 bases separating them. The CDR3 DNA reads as TGCAGTGCGCAGACAGGTGGCGACTACGAGCAGTACTTC. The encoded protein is CSAQTGGDYEQYF.

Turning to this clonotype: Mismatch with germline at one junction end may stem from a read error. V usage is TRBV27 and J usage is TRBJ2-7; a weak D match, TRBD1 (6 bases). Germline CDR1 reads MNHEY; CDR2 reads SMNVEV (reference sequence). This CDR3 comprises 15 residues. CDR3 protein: CAGSPRQEPSYEQYF. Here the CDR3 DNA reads TGTGCCGGCAGTCCCCGACAGGAGCCTTCATACGAGCAGTACTTC.

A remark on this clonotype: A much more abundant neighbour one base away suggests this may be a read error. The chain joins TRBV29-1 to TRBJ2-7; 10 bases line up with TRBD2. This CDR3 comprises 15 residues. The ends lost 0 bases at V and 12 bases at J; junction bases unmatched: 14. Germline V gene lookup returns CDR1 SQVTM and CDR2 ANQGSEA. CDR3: CSVEDTEREGPYLYF. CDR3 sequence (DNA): TGCAGCGTTGAAGATACGGAGCGGGAGGGCCCGTATCTGTACTTC.

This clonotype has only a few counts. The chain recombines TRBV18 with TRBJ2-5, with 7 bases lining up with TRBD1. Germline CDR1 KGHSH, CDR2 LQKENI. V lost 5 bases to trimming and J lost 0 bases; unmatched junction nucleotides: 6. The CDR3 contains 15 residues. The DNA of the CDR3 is TGTGCCAGCTCAATCCGGGACAGATACCAAGAGACCCAGTACTTC. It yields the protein CASSIRDRYQETQYF.

CDR3 sequence reads: CASSYRENTGELFF. The CDR3 DNA reads TGTGCCAGCAGTTACAGGGAGAACACCGGGGAGCTGTTTTTT. V is TRBV6-5 and J is TRBJ2-2, with D unclear. The CDR3 sequence is 14 residues long. Germline V gene data show CDR1 as MNHEY and CDR2 as SVGAGI. The germline V and J ends were trimmed by 2 bases and 1 base, with 5 bases remaining between them.

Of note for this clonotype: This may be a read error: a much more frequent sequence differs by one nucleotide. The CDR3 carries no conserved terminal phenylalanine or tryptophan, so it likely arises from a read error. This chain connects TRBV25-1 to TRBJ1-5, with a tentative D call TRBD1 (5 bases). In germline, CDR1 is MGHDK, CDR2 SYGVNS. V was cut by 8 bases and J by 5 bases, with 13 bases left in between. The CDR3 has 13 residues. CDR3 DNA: TGTGCCAGCGGGTGGGGCTTCCATCAGCCCCAGCATATT. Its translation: CASGWGFHQPQHI.

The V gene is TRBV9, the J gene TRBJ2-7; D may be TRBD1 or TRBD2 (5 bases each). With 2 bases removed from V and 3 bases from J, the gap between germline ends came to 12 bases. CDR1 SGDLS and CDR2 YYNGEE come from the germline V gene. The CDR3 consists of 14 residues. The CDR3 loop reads CASSVEGRGYEQYF. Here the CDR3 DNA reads TGTGCCAGCAGCGTCGAGGGACGGGGCTACGAGCAGTACTTC.

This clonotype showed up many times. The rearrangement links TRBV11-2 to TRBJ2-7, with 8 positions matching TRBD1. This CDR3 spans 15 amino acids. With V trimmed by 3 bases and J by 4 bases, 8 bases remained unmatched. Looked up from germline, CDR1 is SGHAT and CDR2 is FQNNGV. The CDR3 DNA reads TGTGCCAGCAGCTTCGGACAGGGCGCGGGGTACGAGCAGTACTTC. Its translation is CASSFGQGAGYEQYF.

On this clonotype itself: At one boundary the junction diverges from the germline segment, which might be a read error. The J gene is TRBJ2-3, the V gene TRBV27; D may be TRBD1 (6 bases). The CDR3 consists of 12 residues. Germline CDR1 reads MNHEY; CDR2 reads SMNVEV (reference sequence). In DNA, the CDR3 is TGTGCCAGCAACGGGGACACAGATACGCAGTTTTTT. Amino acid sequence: CASNGDTDTQFF.

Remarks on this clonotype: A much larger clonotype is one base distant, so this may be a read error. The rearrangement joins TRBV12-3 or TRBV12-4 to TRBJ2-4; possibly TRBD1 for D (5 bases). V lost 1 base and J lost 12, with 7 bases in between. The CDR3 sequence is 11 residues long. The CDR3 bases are TGTGCCAGCAGTTTAGGACAGTATCAGTACTTC. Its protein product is CASSLGQYQYF.

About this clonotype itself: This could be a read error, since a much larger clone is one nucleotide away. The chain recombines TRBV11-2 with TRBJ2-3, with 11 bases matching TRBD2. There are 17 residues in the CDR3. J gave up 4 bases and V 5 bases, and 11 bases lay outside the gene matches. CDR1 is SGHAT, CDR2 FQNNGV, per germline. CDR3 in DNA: TGTGCCAGCAGCCGTGCGACTAGCGGGACTCCGCCAGATACGCAGTATTTT. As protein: CASSRATSGTPPDTQYF. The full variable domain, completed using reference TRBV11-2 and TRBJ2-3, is EAGVAQSPRYKIIEKRQSVAFWCNPISGHATLYWYQQILGQGPKLLIQFQNNGVVDDSQLPKDRFSAERLKGVDSTLKIQPAKLEDSAVYLCASSRATSGTPPDTQYFGPGTRLTVL.

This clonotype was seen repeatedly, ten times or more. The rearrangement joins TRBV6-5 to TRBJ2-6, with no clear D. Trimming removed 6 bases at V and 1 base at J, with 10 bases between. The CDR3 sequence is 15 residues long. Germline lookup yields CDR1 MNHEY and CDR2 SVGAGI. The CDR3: CASRDYPSGANVLTF. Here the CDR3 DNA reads TGTGCCAGCAGGGATTACCCTTCTGGGGCCAACGTCCTGACTTTC.

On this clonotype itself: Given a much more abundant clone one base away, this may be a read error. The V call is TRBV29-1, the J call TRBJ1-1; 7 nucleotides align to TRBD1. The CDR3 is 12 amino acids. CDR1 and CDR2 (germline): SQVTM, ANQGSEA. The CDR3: CSVEQGNTEAYF. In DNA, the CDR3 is TGCAGCGTAGAACAGGGGAACACTGAAGCTTACTTT.

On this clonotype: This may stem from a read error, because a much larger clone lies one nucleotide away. CDR3 coding DNA: TGTGCCATCGCGGGACTAGCGGGAGGGCCCGATGAGCTGTACTTC. Its protein product is CAIAGLAGGPDELYF. The genes are TRBV10-3 and TRBJ2-7, with 16 bases lining up with TRBD2. This CDR3 has 15 amino acids. CDR1 is ENHRY, CDR2 SYGVKD, per germline.

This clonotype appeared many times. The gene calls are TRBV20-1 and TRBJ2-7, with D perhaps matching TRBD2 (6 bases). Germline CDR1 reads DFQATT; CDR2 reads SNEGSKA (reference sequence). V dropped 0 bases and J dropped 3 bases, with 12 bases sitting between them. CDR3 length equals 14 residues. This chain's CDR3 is CSARDGGIFYEQYF. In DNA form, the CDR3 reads TGCAGTGCTAGAGATGGGGGGATTTTCTACGAGCAGTACTTC.

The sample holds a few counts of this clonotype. Written as DNA, the CDR3 is TGTGCCAGCAGCTTGGGTAGGTCACCCAACACTGAAGCTTTCTTT. Its protein product is CASSLGRSPNTEAFF. The V call is TRBV5-4, the J call TRBJ1-1, with unresolved D. CDR3 length equals 15 residues. Germline lookup yields CDR1 SGHNT and CDR2 YYREEE (reference sequence). Trimming took off 0 bases at V and 2 bases at J, with 11 bases between the two ends.

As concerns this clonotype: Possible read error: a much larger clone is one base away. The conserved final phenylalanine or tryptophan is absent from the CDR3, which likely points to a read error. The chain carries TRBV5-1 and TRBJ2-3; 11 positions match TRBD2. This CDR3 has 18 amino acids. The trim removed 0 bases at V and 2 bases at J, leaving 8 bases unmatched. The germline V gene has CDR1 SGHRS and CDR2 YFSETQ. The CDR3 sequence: CASSLVVAGGPITDTQYS. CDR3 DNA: TGCGCCAGCAGCTTGGTAGTAGCGGGAGGGCCGATCACAGATACGCAGTATTCT.